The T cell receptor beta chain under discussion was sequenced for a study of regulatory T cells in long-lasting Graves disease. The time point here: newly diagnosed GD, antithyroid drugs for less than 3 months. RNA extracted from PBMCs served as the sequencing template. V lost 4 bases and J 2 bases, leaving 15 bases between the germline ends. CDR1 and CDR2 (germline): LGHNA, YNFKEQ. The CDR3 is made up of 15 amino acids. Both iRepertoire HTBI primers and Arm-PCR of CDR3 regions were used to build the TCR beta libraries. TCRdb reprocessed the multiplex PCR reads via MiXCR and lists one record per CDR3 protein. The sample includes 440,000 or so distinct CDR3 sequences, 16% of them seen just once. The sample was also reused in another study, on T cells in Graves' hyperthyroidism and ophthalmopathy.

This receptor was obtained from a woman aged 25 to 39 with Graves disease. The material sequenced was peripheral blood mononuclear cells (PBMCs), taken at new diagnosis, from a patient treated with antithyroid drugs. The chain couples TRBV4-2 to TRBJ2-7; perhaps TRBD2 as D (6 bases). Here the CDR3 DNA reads TGTGCCAGCAGCCCCTCCGGCGGGATTACCTACGAGCAGTACTTC. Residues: CASSPSGGITYEQYF.